The entry below gives a single T cell receptor (beta chain) sequence along with its context. Its antigen is unidentified. These data originate in a study of cytomegalovirus exposure and HLA in healthy donors. Findings of the study overall: Roughly uniform depth of sequencing across donors was assumed in presence/absence analyses. Productive rates of about 87% or about 30% were seen for most TCR beta V segments in an earlier analysis. TRBV6-2, TRBV6-3 and other indistinguishable V segments were excluded.

60 Vbeta and 13 Jbeta primers were used in PCR. Clones were read by immunoSEQ multiplex PCR, and TCRdb kept only the in-frame ones, dropping some. Its clone listing holds about 210,000 clones. Germline values: CDR1 LNHDA, CDR2 SQIVND (reference sequence). The CDR3 is 12 amino acids. The V gene end was trimmed by 7 bases and the J gene end by 3 bases; junction bases not matched to a gene: 1. The sequence was obtained from a woman in her 30s in good health and CMV-seropositive. The source material was PBMCs. The V and J genes are TRBV19 and TRBJ1-2, with TRBD1 identical over 8 bases. This chain's CDR3 is CASTGQDYGYTF. The CDR3 region has the DNA TGTGCCAGTACGGGACAGGACTATGGCTACACCTTC.